This TCR beta chain was obtained from a study of T-cell memory formation after mild COVID-19. V was pared by 8 bases and J by 7 bases, with 11 bases between. The CDR3 contains 11 residues. Per the germline V gene, CDR1 is MNHEY and CDR2 is SVGEGT. MiXCR was run by TCRdb on the 5' RACE reads, yielding one entry per CDR3 protein. The table shows about 110,000 distinct CDR3 sequences, with over 15% occurring only once. This clonotype was counted only a few times. Sequences were obtained from PBMCs or a T cell subset sorted from them (not recorded which). The rearrangement joins TRBV6-2 or TRBV6-3 to TRBJ2-5; a possible D gene is TRBD1 (5 bases). This receptor was identified in a man aged 18 to 30 who had mild COVID-19 (a few samples of this study predate the infection). Cell type and time point are not known. The chain's CDR3 is CASGAFGTQYF. The CDR3 DNA is TGTGCCAGCGGGGCCTTCGGGACCCAGTACTTC.